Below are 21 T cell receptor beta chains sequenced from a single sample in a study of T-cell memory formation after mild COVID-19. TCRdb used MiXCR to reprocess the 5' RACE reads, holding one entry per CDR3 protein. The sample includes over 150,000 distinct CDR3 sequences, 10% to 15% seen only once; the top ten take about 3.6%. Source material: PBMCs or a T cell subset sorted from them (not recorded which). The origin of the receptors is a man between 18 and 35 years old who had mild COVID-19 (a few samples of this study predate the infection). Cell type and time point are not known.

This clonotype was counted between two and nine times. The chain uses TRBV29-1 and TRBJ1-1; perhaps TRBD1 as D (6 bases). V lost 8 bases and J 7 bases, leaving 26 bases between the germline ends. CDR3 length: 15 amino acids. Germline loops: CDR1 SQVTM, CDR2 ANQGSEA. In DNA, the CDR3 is TGCAGCTCCAAGAGGGGACCAGGGGACGACCTTGAAGCTTTCTTT. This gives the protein CSSKRGPGDDLEAFF. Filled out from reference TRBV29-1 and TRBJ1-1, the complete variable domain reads SAVISQKPSRDICQRGTSLTIQCQVDSQVTMMFWYRQQPGQSLTLIATANQGSEATYESGFVIDKFPISRPNLTFSTLTVSNMSPEDSSIYLCSSKRGPGDDLEAFFGQGTRLTVV.

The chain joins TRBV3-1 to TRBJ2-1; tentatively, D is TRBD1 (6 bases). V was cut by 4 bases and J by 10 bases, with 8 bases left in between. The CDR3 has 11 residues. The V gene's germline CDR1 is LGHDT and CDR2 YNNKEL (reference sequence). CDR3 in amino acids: CASSLTGEQFF. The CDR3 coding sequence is TGTGCCAGCAGCCTTACAGGGGAGCAGTTCTTC.

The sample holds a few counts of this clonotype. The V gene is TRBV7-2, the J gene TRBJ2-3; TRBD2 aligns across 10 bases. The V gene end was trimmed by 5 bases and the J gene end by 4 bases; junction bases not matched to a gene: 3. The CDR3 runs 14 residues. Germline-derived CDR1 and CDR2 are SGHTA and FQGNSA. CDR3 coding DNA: TGTGCCAGCAGCCGTAGCGGGGGGCCAGATACGCAGTATTTT. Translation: CASSRSGGPDTQYF.

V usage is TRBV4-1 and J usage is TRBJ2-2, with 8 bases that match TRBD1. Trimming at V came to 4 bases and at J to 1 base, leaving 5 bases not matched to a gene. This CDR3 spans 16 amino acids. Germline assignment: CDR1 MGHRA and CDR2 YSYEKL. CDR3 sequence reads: CASSPQGALNTGELFF. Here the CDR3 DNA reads TGCGCCAGCAGCCCTCAGGGGGCCTTGAACACCGGGGAGCTGTTTTTT.

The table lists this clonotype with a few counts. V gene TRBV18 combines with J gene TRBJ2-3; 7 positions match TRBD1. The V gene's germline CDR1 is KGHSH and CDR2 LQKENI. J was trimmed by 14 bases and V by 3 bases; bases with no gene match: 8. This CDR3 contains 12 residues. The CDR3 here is CASSPSGQLGYF. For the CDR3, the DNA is TGTGCCAGCTCACCGTCGGGACAGTTAGGGTATTTT.

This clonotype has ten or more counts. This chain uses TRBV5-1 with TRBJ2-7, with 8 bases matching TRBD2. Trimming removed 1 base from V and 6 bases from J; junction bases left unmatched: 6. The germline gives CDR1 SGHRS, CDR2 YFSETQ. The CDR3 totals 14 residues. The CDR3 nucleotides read TGCGCCAGCAGCTTGTACGACAGCGGGAGCGAGCAGTACGTC. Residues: CASSLYDSGSEQYV.

The CDR3 here is CSAPPGTRANNEQFF. CDR3 DNA: TGCAGTGCTCCCCCCGGGACGAGGGCAAATAATGAGCAGTTCTTC. The genes are TRBV20-1 and TRBJ2-1; TRBD1 or TRBD2 may be the D gene (5 bases each). This CDR3 is 15 amino acids long. Germline lookup yields CDR1 DFQATT and CDR2 SNEGSKA (reference sequence). Trimming cost V 5 bases and J 7 bases, with 21 bases left between them.

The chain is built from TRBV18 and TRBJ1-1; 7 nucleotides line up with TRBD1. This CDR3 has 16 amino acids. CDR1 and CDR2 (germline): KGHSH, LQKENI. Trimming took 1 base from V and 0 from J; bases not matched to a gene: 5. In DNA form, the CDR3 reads TGTGCCAGCTCACCACGGCAGGGGGAACTGAACACTGAAGCTTTCTTT. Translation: CASSPRQGELNTEAFF.

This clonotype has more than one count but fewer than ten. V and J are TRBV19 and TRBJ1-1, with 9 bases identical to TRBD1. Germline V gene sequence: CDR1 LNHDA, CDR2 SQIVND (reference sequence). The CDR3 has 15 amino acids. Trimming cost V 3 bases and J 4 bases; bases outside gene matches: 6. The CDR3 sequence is CASSIGTGRSTEAFF. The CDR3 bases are TGTGCCAGTAGTATCGGGACAGGGAGAAGCACTGAAGCTTTCTTT.

CDR3 nucleotide sequence: TGTGCCACTCGATGGGATTTGGGCAATCAGCCCCAGCATTTT. This encodes CATRWDLGNQPQHF. The V gene is TRBV6-2 or TRBV6-3, the J gene TRBJ1-5; D gene uncertain. Looked up from germline, CDR1 is MNHEY and CDR2 is SVGEGT. V dropped 10 bases and J dropped 2 bases, with 15 bases sitting between them. The CDR3 has 14 amino acids.

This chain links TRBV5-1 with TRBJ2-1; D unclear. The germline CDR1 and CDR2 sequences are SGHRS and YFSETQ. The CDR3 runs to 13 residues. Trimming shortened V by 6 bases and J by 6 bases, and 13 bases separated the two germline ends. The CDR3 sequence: CASIRIETNEQFF. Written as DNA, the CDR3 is TGCGCCAGCATCCGAATAGAAACCAATGAGCAGTTCTTC.

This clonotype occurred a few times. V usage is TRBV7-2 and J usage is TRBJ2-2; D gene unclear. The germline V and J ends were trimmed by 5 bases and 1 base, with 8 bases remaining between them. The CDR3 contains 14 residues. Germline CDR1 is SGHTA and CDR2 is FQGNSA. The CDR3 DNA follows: TGTGCCAGCAGCAGAGCCCGGAACACCGGGGAGCTGTTTTTT. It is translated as CASSRARNTGELFF. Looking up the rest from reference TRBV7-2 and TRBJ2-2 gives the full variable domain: GAGVSQSPSNKVTEKGKDVELRCDPISGHTALYWYRQSLGQGLEFLIYFQGNSAPDKSGLPSDRFSAERTGGSVSTLTIQRTQQEDSAVYLCASSRARNTGELFFGEGSRLTVL.

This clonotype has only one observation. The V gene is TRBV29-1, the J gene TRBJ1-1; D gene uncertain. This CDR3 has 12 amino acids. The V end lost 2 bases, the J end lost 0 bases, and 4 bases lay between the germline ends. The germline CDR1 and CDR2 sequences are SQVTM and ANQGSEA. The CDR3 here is CSVETVNTEAFF. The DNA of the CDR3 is TGCAGCGTTGAAACTGTGAACACTGAAGCTTTCTTT. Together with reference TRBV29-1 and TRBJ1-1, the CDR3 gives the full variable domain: SAVISQKPSRDICQRGTSLTIQCQVDSQVTMMFWYRQQPGQSLTLIATANQGSEATYESGFVIDKFPISRPNLTFSTLTVSNMSPEDSSIYLCSVETVNTEAFFGQGTRLTVV.

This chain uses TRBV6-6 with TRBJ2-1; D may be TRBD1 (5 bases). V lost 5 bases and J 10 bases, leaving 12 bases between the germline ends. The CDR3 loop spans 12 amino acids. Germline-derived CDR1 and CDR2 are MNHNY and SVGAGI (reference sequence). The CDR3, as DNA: TGTGCCAGCAGTCCAACAGGAGAGGAGCAGTTCTTC. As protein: CASSPTGEEQFF.

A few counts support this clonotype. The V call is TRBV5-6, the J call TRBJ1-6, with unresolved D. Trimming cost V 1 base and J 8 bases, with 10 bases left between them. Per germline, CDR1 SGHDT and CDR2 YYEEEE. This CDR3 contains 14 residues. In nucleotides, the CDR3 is TGTGCCAGCAGCTTGTGGGGTCGGGATTCACCCCTCCACTTT. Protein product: CASSLWGRDSPLHF.

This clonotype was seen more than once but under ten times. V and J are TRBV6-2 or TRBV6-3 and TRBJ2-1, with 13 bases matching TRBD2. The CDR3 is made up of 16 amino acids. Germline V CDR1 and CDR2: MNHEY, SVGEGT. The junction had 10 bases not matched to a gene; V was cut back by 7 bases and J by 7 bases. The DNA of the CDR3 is TGTGCCAGCACAAAGCCGGGACTAGCGGGAAAGAATGAGCAGTTCTTC. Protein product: CASTKPGLAGKNEQFF.

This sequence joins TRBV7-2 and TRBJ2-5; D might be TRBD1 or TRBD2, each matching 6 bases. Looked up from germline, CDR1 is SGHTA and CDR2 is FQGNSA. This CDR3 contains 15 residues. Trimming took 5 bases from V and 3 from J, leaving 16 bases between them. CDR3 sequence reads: CASSPQGGLKETQYF. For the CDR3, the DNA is TGTGCCAGCAGCCCACAGGGAGGCCTAAAAGAGACCCAGTACTTC.

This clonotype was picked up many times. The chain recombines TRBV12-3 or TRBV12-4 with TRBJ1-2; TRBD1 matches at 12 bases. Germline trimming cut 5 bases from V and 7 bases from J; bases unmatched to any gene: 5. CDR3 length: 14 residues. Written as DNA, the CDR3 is TGTGCCAGCAGTCGGGACAGGGGGCGCGGTGGCTACACCTTC. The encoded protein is CASSRDRGRGGYTF.

This chain's CDR3 is CASGPTGGVNYGYTF. Written as DNA, the CDR3 is TGTGCTAGTGGTCCTACAGGGGGAGTTAACTATGGCTACACCTTC. The rearrangement joins TRBV12-5 to TRBJ1-2; TRBD1 matches 8 bases. The junction had 6 bases not matched to a gene; V was cut back by 5 bases and J by 1 base. Germline-derived CDR1 and CDR2 are LGHNT and FRNRAP. The CDR3 consists of 15 residues.

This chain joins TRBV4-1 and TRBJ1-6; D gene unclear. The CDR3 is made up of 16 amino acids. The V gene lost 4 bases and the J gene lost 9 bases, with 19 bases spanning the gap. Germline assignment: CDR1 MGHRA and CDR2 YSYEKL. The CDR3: CASSPFLPGRFSPLHF. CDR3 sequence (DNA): TGCGCCAGCAGCCCATTCCTACCGGGGAGGTTTTCACCCCTCCACTTT.

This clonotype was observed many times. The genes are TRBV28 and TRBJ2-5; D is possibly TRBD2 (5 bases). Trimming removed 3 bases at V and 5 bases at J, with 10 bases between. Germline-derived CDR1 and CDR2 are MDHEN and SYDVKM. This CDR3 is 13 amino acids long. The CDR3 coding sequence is TGTGCCAGCAGTTTCCCTAGCCTGGAGACCCAGTACTTC. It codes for CASSFPSLETQYF.